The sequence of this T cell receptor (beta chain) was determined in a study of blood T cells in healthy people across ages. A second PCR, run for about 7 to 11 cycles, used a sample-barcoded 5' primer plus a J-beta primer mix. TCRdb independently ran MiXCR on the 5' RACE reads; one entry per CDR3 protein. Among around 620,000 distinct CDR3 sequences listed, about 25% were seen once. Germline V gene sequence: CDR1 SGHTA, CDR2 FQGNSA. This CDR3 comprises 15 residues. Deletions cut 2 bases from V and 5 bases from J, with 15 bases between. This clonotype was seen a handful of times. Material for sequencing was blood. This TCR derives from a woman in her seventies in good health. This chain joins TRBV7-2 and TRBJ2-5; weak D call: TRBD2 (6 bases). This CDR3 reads CASSLSLAGRETQYF. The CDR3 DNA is TGTGCCAGCAGCTTAAGTCTTGCGGGGCGGGAGACCCAGTACTTC.